This entry concerns a single T cell receptor (beta chain). The source of the sample is a study of T cells in Graves' hyperthyroidism and ophthalmopathy. Using RNA transcripts as the source, TCR beta CDR3 regions were amplified. The TCR CDR3 was amplified in a first-round RT-PCR using the HTBI primer set. TCRdb ran MiXCR on the multiplex PCR reads and lists one entry per CDR3 protein. There are more than 75,000 distinct CDR3 sequences in the sample; roughly 49% occur only once, and 25% to 30% lies in the top ten. The sequence was obtained from a middle-aged woman with Graves' hyperthyroidism. Sequenced material: blood.

The DNA of the CDR3 is TGCGCCAGCAGCAACGTCCGACAGGGACGAACGGAGACCCAGTACTTC. Protein sequence: CASSNVRQGRTETQYF. The rearrangement joins TRBV5-1 to TRBJ2-5; TRBD1 agrees at 7 bases. J was trimmed by 5 bases and V by 4 bases; bases with no gene match: 14. Germline V gene data show CDR1 as SGHRS and CDR2 as YFSETQ. The CDR3 is 16 amino acids. Variable domain in full (rest from reference TRBV5-1 and TRBJ2-5): KAGVTQTPRYLIKTRGQQVTLSCSPISGHRSVSWYQQTPGQGLQFLFEYFSETQRNKGNFPGRFSGRQFSNSRSEMNVSTLELGDSALYLCASSNVRQGRTETQYFGPGTRLLVL.